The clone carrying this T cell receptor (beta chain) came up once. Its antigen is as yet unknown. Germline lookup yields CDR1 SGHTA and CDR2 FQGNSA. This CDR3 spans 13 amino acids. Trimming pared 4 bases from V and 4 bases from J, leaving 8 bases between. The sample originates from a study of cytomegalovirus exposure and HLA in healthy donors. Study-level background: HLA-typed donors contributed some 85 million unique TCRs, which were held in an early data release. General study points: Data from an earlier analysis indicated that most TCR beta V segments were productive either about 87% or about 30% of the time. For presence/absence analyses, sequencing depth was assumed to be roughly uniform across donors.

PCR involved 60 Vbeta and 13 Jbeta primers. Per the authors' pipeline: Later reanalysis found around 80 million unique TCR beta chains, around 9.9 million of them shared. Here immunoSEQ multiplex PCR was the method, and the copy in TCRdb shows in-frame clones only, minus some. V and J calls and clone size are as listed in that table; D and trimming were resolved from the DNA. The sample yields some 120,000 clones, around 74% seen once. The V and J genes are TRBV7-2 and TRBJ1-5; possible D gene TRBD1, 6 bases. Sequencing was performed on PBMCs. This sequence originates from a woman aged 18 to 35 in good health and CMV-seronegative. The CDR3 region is CASSSQGNQPQHF. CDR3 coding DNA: TGTGCCAGCAGCTCACAGGGTAATCAGCCCCAGCATTTT. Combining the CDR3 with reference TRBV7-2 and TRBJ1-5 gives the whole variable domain GAGVSQSPSNKVTEKGKDVELRCDPISGHTALYWYRQSLGQGLEFLIYFQGNSAPDKSGLPSDRFSAERTGGSVSTLTIQRTQQEDSAVYLCASSSQGNQPQHFGDGTRLSIL.